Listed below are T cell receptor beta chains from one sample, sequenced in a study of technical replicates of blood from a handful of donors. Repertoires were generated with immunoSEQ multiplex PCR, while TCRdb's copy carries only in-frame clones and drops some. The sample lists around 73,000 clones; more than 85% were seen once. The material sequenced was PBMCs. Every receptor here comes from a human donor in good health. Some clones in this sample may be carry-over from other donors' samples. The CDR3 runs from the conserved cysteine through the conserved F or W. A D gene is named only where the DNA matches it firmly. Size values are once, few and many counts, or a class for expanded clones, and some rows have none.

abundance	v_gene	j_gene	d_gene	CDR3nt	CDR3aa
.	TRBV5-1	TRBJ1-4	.	TGCGCCAGCAGCTACAATCTTGGGGGGAGTGAAAAACTGTTTTTT	CASSYNLGGSEKLFF
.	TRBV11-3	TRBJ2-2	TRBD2	TGTGCCAGCAGCCGAGGGACTAGCGGGAGAAGAACCGGGGAGCTGTTTTTT	CASSRGTSGRRTGELFF
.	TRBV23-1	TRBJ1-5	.	TGCGCCAGCAGTCAGACCAATGGGCCTTATAGCAATCAGCCCCAGCATTTT	CASSQTNGPYSNQPQHF
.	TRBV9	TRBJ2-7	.	TGTGCCAGCAGCCCGGAGGGGGCCTCCTACGAGCAGTACTTC	CASSPEGASYEQYF
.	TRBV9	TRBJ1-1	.	TGTGCCAGCAGCGTAGCTGTGGCAGCGGCTGAAGCTTTCTTT	CASSVAVAAAEAFF
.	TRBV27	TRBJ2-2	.	TGTGCCAGCAGTTCACGGCGCCTAGGCACCGGGGAGCTGTTTTTT	CASSSRRLGTGELFF
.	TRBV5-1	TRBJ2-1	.	TGCGCCAGCAGCTTGCAACTAGACTACTACAATGAGCAGTTCTTC	CASSLQLDYYNEQFF
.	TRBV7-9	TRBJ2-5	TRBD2	TGTGCCAGCAGCTTCTTTGGACTAGCGGAACAAGAGACCCAGTACTTC	CASSFFGLAEQETQYF
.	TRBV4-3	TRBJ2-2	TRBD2	TGCGCCAGCAGCCAAGATGGAGCGGGGGGGCCTTTTAACACCGGGGAGCTGTTTTTT	CASSQDGAGGPFNTGELFF
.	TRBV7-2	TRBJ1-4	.	TGTGCCAGCAGCCAATGGGAGGACGGCGCAACTAATGAAAAACTGTTTTTT	CASSQWEDGATNEKLFF
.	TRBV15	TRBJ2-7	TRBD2	TGTGCCACCAGCAGAAGGAGGTCCGGGAGGGCAACCCACGAGCAGTACTTC	CATSRRRSGRATHEQYF
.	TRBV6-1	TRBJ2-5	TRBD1	TGTGCCAGCAGCCCAACCGGGACAGCTCAAGAGACCCAGTACTTC	CASSPTGTAQETQYF
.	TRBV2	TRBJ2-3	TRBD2	TGTGCCAGCAGGACCGGGACTAGCAGATCCCTAGGCACAGATACGCAGTATTTT	CASRTGTSRSLGTDTQYF
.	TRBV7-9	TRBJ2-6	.	TGTGCCAGCAGCTTAGACGGGTACTCTGGGGCCAACGTCCTGACTTTC	CASSLDGYSGANVLTF
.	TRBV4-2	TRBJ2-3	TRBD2	TGTGCCAGCAGCCATAGTAGCGGGGCTGGGGGCACAGATACGCAGTATTTT	CASSHSSGAGGTDTQYF
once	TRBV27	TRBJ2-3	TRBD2	TGTGCCAGCAGTCCTCAGCGGGAGAGTTCAGATACGCAGTATTTT	CASSPQRESSDTQYF
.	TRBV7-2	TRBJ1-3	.	TGTGCCAGCAGCTTAGGTTACGGGAAAGGAAACACCATATATTTT	CASSLGYGKGNTIYF
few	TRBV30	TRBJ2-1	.	TGTGCCTGGAGTGTAGGGCTAGCTGACGACAATGAGCAGTTCTTC	CAWSVGLADDNEQFF
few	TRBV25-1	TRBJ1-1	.	TGTGCCAGCAGTGAATACCGGGGGGACACTGAAGCTTTCTTT	CASSEYRGDTEAFF
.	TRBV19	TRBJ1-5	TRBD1	TGTGCCAGTAGTACCACAGGGGGCGGGCGTCAGCCCCAGCATTTT	CASSTTGGGRQPQHF
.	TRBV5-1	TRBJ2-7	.	TGCGCCCAAGAGGTAGACAGCCTCTACGAGCAGTACTTC	CAQEVDSLYEQYF
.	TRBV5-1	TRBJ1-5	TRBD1	TGCGCCAGCAGCTCCGGACAGGTCCTTCAGCCCCAGCATTTT	CASSSGQVLQPQHF
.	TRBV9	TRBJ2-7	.	TGTGCCAGCAGCGTAGAACCCAGGCGGGGCTACGAGCAGTACTTC	CASSVEPRRGYEQYF
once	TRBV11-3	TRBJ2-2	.	TGTGCCAGCAGCTCGAGCCCAGGGGTTAACACCGGGGAGCTGTTTTTT	CASSSSPGVNTGELFF
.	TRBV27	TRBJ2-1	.	TGTGCCAGCAGTTTATCCTGGGGGCTAGGGTCCTACAATGAGCAGTTCTTC	CASSLSWGLGSYNEQFF
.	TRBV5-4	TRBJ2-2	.	TGTGCCAGCAGCACCCAGGGGTGGAACACCGGGGAGCTGTTTTTT	CASSTQGWNTGELFF
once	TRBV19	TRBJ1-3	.	TGTGCCAGTAGTATAAGACATCAGGGAGGGTCTGGAAACACCATATATTTT	CASSIRHQGGSGNTIYF
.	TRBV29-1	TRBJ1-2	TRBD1	TGCAGCGTTGCCGGACAGGGGAATGGCTACACCTTC	CSVAGQGNGYTF
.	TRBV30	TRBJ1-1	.	TGTGCCTGGAGTTGGGGGGGAGGTACTGAAGCTTTCTTT	CAWSWGGGTEAFF
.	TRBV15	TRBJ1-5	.	TGTGCCACCAGCAGAGTTGGGGGCGGACAGCCCCAGCATTTT	CATSRVGGGQPQHF
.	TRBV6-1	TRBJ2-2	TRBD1	TGTGCCAGCAAGGGGGCCCTCGGGGCCGGGGAGCTGTTTTTT	CASKGALGAGELFF
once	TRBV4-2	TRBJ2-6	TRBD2	TGTGCCAGCAGCCAAGATTCGGTTGGGCTAGCGGGCGGCCTCTCTGGGGCCAACGTCCTGACTTTC	CASSQDSVGLAGGLSGANVLTF
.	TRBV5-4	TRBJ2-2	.	TGTGCCAGCACCCCCGGTCCCGCGAACACCGGGGAGCTGTTTTTT	CASTPGPANTGELFF
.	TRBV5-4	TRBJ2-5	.	TGTGCCAGCAGCTTGGACGTTCGGGGTGAGACCCAGTACTTC	CASSLDVRGETQYF
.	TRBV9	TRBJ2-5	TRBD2	TGTGCCAGCAGCCGCGGGGCTAGCGGGAGGGCCCAAGAGACCCAGTACTTC	CASSRGASGRAQETQYF
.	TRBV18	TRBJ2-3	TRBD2	TGTGCCAGCTCACCAGAATTACCGGGACTAGCGGGGGGGTCCACCAACACAGATACGCAGTATTTT	CASSPELPGLAGGSTNTDTQYF
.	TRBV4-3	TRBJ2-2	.	TGCGCCAGCAGCCAAGGCCCAGGGGCGGCCGGGGAGCTGTTTTTT	CASSQGPGAAGELFF
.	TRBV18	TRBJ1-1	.	TGTGCCAGCTCACCGAGTTCAGGTTCTGAAGCTTTCTTT	CASSPSSGSEAFF
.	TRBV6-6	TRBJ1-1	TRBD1	TGTGCCACCGCTCGACAGGGACGGGCAAACACTGAAGCTTTCTTT	CATARQGRANTEAFF
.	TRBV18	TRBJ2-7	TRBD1	TGTGCCAGCTCACTTGTGGACAGGGGGCGTGAGCAGTACTTC	CASSLVDRGREQYF
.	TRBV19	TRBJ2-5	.	TGTGCCAGTAGTACAACAAAACAGGGTCCGGCATCGACCCAGTACTTC	CASSTTKQGPASTQYF
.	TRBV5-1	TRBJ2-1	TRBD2	TGCGCCAGCAGCTTGGGGGTAGCGGGGGGGCAAGGCCTTGAGCAGTTCTTC	CASSLGVAGGQGLEQFF